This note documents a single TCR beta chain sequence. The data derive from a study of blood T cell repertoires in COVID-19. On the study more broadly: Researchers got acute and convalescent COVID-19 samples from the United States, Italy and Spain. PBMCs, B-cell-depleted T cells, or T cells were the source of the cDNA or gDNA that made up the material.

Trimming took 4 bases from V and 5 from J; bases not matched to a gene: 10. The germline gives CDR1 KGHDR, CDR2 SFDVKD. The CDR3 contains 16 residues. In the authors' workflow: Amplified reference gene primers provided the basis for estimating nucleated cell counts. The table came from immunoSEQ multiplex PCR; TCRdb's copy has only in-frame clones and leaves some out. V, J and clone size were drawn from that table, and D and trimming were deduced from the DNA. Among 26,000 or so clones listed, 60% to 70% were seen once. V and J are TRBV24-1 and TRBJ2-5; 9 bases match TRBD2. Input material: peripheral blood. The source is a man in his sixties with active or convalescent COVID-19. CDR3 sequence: CATSDGTSPKGETQYF. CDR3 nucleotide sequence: TGTGCCACCAGTGACGGGACTAGCCCCAAGGGCGAGACCCAGTACTTC.